This T cell receptor beta chain derives from a study of OX40 agonist ivuxolimab in advanced cancers. Study-wide results and caveats: Partial responders receiving 0.1-3.0 mg/kg showed among the lowest clonal expansion.

The data were produced by immunoSEQ multiplex PCR, yet TCRdb's version contains in-frame clones alone and is incomplete. The table lists 60,000 to 80,000 clones, 90% to 95% of them singletons. In regard to this clone: The antigen remains undetermined.

Exclusion of a patient followed from autoimmune disease history or systemic immunosuppression. V was cut by 7 bases and J by 0 bases, with 10 bases left in between. CDR3 size: 14 residues. Germline V gives CDR1 KGHSH, CDR2 LQKENI. The source is an adult with an advanced solid tumor such as melanoma, head and neck, liver or kidney cancer. V is TRBV18 and J is TRBJ1-3; weak D call: TRBD1 (5 bases). The source material was CD4+ or CD8+ T cells sorted from blood, sampled in a trial of the OX40 agonist ivuxolimab. CDR3 region: CASCDSNSGNTIYF. In DNA, the CDR3 is TGTGCCAGCTGTGACAGCAACTCTGGAAACACCATATATTTT.